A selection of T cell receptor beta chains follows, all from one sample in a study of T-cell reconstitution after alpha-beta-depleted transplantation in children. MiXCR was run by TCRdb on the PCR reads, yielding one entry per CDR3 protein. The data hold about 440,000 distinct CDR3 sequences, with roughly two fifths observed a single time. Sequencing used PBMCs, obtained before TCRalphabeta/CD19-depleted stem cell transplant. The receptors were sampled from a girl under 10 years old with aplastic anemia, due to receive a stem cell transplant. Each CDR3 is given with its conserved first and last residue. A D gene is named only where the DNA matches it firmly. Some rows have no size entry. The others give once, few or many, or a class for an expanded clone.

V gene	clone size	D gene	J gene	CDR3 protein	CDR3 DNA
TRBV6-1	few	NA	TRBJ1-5	CASSEYDLRGNQPQHF	TGTGCCAGCAGTGAATACGACTTGAGGGGAAATCAGCCCCAGCATTTT
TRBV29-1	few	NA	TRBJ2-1	CSAYGNYNEQFF	TGCAGCGCGTACGGGAATTACAATGAGCAGTTCTTC
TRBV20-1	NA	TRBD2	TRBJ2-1	CSARSGTDNEQFF	TGCAGTGCTAGAAGCGGGACGGACAATGAGCAGTTCTTC
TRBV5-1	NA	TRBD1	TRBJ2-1	CATTTRDRGHNEQFF	TGCGCCACCACGACCAGGGACAGGGGTCACAATGAGCAGTTCTTC
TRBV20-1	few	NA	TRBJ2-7	CSAREGNEQYF	TGCAGTGCTAGAGAAGGCAACGAGCAGTACTTC
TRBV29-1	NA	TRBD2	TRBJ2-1	CSAISGRGFYNEQFF	TGCAGCGCCATTAGCGGGAGGGGTTTCTACAATGAGCAGTTCTTC
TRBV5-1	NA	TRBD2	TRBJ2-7	CASSLDPGGSSYEQYF	TGCGCCAGCAGCTTGGACCCGGGAGGGAGCTCCTACGAGCAGTACTTC
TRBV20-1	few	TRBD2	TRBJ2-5	CSARDPLITSGVQETQYF	TGCAGTGCTAGAGATCCCTTAATTACTAGCGGAGTTCAAGAGACCCAGTACTTC
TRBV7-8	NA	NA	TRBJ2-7	CASSQTTDNWYEQYF	TGTGCCAGCAGCCAGACAACCGACAATTGGTACGAGCAGTACTTC
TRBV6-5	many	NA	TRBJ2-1	CATAFRYNEQFF	TGTGCCACCGCGTTTCGGTACAATGAGCAGTTCTTC
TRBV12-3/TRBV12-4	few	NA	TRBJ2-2	CASSLGQVNTGELFF	TGTGCCAGCAGTTTGGGGCAGGTGAACACCGGGGAGCTGTTTTTT
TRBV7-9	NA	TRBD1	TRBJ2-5	CASSRGTGHRETQYF	TGTGCCAGCAGCCGCGGGACAGGTCACCGCGAGACCCAGTACTTC
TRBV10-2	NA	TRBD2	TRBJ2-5	CASSESGAGRAETQYF	TGCGCCAGCAGTGAGTCGGGAGCGGGGCGGGCAGAGACCCAGTACTTC
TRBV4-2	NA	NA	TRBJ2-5	CASSQGGGAPLETQYF	TGTGCCAGCAGCCAAGGAGGGGGGGCCCCTCTTGAGACCCAGTACTTC
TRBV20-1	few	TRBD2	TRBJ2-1	CSARKRGGLYNEQFF	TGCAGTGCTAGAAAGCGGGGGGGCCTCTACAATGAGCAGTTCTTC
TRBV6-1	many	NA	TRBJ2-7	CASSPPTRGEGEQYF	TGTGCCAGCAGCCCCCCGACTAGGGGAGAGGGGGAGCAGTACTTC
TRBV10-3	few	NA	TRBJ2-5	CAISESWDAKGQETQYF	TGTGCCATCAGTGAAAGTTGGGACGCAAAGGGGCAAGAGACCCAGTACTTC
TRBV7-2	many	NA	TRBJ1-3	CASSLDGGLGNTIYF	TGTGCCAGCAGCTTAGATGGAGGGCTAGGAAACACCATATATTTT
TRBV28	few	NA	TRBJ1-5	CASSSDSNQPQHF	TGTGCCAGCAGTTCGGATAGCAATCAGCCCCAGCATTTT
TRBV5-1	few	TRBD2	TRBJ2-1	CASSVNPSGRAYNEQFF	TGCGCCAGCAGCGTGAATCCTAGCGGGAGGGCCTATAATGAGCAGTTCTTC
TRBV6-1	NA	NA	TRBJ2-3	CASSRKYRADTQYF	TGTGCCAGCAGTCGAAAATACAGGGCAGATACGCAGTATTTT
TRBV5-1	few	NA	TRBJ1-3	CASSLEAGTNTIYF	TGCGCCAGCAGCTTGGAGGCAGGGACAAACACCATATATTTT
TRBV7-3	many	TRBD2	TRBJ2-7	CASSFVSGSVTYEQYF	TGTGCCAGCAGCTTTGTGAGCGGGAGCGTAACCTACGAGCAGTACTTC
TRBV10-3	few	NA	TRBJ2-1	CAISDKRAGDEQFF	TGTGCCATCAGTGATAAGCGGGCAGGGGATGAGCAGTTCTTC
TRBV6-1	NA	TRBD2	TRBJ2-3	CASSQLAGETDTQYF	TGTGCCAGCAGCCAATTAGCGGGAGAGACAGATACGCAGTATTTT
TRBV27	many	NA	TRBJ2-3	CASSLRTGGPAHTDTQYF	TGTGCCAGCAGTTTACGTACGGGCGGCCCTGCGCACACAGATACGCAGTATTTT
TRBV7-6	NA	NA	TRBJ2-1	CASSPSSAAYNEQFF	TGTGCCAGCAGCCCAAGTAGTGCTGCGTACAATGAGCAGTTCTTC
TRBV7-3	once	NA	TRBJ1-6	CASSLWSQSGGSSYNSPLHF	TGTGCCAGCAGCTTATGGAGTCAGTCAGGCGGTAGCTCCTATAATTCACCCCTCCACTTT
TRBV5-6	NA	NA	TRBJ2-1	CASSLNLGPNEQFF	TGTGCCAGCAGCTTGAACCTGGGGCCCAATGAGCAGTTCTTC
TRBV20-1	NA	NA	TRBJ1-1	CSAGEGSGEAFF	TGCAGTGCTGGAGAGGGGAGTGGTGAAGCTTTCTTT
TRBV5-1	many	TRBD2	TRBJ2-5	CASSPGTRGETQYF	TGCGCCAGCAGCCCCGGGACTAGGGGAGAGACCCAGTACTTC
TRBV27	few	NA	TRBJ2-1	CASSFLGFQDNEQFF	TGTGCCAGCAGTTTTTTAGGTTTCCAGGACAATGAGCAGTTCTTC
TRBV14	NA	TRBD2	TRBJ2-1	CASSQVAGVVQFF	TGTGCCAGCAGCCAAGTAGCGGGGGTGGTGCAGTTCTTC
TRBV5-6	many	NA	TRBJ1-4	CASSSERKMNEKLFF	TGTGCCAGCAGCTCCGAAAGGAAGATGAATGAAAAACTGTTTTTT
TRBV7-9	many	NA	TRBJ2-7	CASSRLHEQYF	TGTGCCAGCAGCCGACTGCACGAGCAGTACTTC